This T cell receptor (beta chain) was captured by sequencing in a study of CD8 T cells in Susac syndrome. Whole-study findings and limits: It was acknowledged in the study that the number of individuals who were included in its TCR sequencing and HLA analysis was relatively small.

Germline CDR1 SEHNR, CDR2 FQNEAQ (reference sequence). The CDR3 extends over 13 amino acids. Trimming shortened V by 5 bases and J by 2 bases, and 10 bases separated the two germline ends. This clonotype has more than one count but fewer than ten. Its target is unknown. High-throughput TCR beta sequencing covered peripheral CD8+ and CD4+ T cells. The CD8+ and CD4+ T cells were isolated magnetically using a negative isolation approach, whereas the TEMRA cells were enriched by FACS. An amount of RNA that ranged from roughly 0.5 to 1 ug was reverse transcribed with random hexamers. Amplification of TCR beta CDR3 by immunoSEQ multiplex PCR spanned 54 Vbeta and 13 Jbeta. TCRdb re-called the immunoSEQ multiplex PCR reads with MiXCR, one entry per CDR3 protein. The sample lists about 130,000 distinct CDR3 sequences, around 91% occurring once.

Sample: CD8+ T cells from PBMCs. V and J are TRBV7-9 and TRBJ2-7; D is perhaps TRBD2 (5 bases). The receptor was derived from a human donor with multiple sclerosis. Here the CDR3 DNA reads TGTGCCAGCAGCCCCCCCGGGACCTACGAGCAGTACTTC. It specifies CASSPPGTYEQYF.